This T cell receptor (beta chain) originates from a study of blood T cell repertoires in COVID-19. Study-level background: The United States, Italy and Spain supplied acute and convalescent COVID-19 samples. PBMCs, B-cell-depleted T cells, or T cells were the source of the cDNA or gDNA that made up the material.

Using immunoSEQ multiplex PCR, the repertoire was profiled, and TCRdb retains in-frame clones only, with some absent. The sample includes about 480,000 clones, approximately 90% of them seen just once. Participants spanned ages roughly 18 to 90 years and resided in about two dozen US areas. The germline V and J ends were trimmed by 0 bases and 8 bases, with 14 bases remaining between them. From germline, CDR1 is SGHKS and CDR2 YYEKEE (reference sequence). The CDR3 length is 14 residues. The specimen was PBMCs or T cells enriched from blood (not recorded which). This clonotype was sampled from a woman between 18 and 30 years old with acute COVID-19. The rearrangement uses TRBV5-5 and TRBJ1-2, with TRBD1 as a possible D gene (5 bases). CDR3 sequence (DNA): TGTGCCAGCAGCTTGGAGAAGGGGCGCCGAGGCTACACCTTC. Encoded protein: CASSLEKGRRGYTF.